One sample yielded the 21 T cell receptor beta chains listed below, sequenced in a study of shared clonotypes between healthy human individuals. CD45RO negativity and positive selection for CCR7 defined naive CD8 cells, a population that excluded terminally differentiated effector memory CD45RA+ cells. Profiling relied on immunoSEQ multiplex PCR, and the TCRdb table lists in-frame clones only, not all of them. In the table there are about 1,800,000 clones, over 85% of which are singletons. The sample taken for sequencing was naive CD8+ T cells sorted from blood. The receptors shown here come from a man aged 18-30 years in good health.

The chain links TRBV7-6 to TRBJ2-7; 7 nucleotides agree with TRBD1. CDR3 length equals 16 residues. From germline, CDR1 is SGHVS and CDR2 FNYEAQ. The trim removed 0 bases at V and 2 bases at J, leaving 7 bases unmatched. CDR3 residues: CASSLALGTATYEQYF. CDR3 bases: TGTGCCAGCAGCTTAGCCCTCGGGACAGCCACCTACGAGCAGTACTTC.

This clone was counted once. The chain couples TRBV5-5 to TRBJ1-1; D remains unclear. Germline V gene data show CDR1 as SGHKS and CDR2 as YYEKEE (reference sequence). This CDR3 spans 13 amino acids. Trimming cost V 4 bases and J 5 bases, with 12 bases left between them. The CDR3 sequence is CASSLGRETEAFF. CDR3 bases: TGTGCCAGCAGCCTCGGGAGGGAGACTGAAGCTTTCTTT.

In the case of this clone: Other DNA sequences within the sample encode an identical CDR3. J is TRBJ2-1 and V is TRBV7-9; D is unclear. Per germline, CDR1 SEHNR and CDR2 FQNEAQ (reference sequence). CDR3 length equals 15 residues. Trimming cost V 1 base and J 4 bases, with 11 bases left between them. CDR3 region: CASSLGLGTYNEQFF. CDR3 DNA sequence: TGTGCCAGCAGCTTAGGGCTAGGTACTTACAATGAGCAGTTCTTC.

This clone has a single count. This chain's CDR3 is CASRCSYEQYF. The CDR3, as DNA: TGTGCAAGTCGCTGTTCCTACGAGCAGTACTTC. This sequence joins TRBV12-2 and TRBJ2-7. TRBV12-2 is reported as a pseudogene. This CDR3 comprises 11 residues.

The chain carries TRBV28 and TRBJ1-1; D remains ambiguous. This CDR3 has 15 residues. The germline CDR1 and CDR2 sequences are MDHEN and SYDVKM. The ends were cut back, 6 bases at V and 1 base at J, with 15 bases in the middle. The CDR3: CASSSALERNTEAFF. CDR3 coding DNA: TGTGCCAGCAGCTCGGCTCTCGAGAGGAACACTGAAGCTTTCTTT. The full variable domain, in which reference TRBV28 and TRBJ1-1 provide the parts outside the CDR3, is DVKVTQSSRYLVKRTGEKVFLECVQDMDHENMFWYRQDPGLGLRLIYFSYDVKMKEKGDIPEGYSVSREKKERFSLILESASTNQTSMYLCASSSALERNTEAFFGQGTRLTVV.

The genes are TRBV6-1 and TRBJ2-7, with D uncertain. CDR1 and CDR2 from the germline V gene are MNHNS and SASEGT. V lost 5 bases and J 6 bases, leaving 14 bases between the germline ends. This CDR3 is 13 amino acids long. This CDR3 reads CASSSNGHGEQYF. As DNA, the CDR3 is TGTGCCAGCAGTTCGAACGGCCACGGCGAGCAGTACTTC.

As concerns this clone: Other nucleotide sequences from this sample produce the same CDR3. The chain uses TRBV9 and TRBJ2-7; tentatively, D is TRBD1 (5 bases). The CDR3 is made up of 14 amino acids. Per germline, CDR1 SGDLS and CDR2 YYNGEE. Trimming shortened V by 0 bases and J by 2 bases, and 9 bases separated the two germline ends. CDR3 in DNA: TGTGCCAGCAGCGTAGGGGGCGAAACCTACGAGCAGTACTTC. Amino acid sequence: CASSVGGETYEQYF. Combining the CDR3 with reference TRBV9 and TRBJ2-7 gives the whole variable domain DSGVTQTPKHLITATGQRVTLRCSPRSGDLSVYWYQQSLDQGLQFLIQYYNGEERAKGNILERFSAQQFPDLHSELNLSSLELGDSALYFCASSVGGETYEQYFGPGTRLTVT.

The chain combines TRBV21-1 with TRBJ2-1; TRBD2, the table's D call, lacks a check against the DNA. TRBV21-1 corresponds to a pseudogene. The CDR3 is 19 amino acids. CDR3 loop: CASKGGDASGRDYYNEQFF. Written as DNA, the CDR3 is TGTGCCAGCAAAGGTGGTGATGCTAGCGGGAGAGATTACTACAATGAGCAGTTCTTC.

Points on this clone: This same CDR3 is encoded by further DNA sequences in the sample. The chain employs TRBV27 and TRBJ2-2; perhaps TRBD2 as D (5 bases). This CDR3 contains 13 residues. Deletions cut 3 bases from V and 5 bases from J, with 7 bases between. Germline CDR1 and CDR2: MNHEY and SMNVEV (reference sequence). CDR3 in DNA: TGTGCCAGCAGTTTCGGGGTAACCGGGGAGCTGTTTTTT. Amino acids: CASSFGVTGELFF.

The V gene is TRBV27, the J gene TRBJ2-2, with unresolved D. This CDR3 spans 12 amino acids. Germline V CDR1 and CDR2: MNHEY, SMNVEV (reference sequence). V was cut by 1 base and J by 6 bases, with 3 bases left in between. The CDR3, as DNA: TGTGCCAGCAGTTTATATTCCGGGGAGCTGTTTTTT. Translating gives CASSLYSGELFF.

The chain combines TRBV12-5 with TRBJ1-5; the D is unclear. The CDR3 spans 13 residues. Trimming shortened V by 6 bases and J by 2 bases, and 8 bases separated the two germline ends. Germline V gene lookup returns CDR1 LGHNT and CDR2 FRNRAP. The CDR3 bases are TGTGCTAGTGGCAGGCCCGGCAATCAGCCCCAGCATTTT. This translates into CASGRPGNQPQHF. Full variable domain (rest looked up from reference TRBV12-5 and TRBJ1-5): DARVTQTPRHKVTEMGQEVTMRCQPILGHNTVFWYRQTMMQGLELLAYFRNRAPLDDSGMPKDRFSAEMPDATLATLKIQPSEPRDSAVYFCASGRPGNQPQHFGDGTRLSIL.

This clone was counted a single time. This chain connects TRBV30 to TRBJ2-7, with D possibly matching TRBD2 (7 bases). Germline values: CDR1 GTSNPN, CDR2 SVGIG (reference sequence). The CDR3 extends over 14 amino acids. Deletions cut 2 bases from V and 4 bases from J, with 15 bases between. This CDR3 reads CAWSLGGAVYEQYF. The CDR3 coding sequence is TGTGCCTGGAGTCTAGGGGGGGCCGTTTACGAGCAGTACTTC.

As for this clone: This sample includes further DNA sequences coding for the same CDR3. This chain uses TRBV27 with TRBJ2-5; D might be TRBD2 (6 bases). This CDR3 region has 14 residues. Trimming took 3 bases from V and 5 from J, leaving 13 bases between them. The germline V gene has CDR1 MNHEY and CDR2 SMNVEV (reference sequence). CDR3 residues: CASSFGGVGETQYF. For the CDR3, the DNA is TGTGCCAGCAGTTTCGGAGGGGTCGGGGAGACCCAGTACTTC.

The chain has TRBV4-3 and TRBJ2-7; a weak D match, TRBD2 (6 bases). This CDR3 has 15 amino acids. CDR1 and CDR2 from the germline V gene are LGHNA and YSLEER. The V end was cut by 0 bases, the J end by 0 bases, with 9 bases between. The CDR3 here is CASSQELGGSYEQYF. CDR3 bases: TGCGCCAGCAGCCAAGAACTCGGGGGCTCCTACGAGCAGTACTTC.

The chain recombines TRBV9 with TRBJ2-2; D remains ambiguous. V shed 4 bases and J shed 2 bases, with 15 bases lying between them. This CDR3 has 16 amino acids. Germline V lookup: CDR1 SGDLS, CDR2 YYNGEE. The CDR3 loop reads CASSPGVSLNTGELFF. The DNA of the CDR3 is TGTGCCAGCAGCCCTGGCGTGTCCCTTAACACCGGGGAGCTGTTTTTT.

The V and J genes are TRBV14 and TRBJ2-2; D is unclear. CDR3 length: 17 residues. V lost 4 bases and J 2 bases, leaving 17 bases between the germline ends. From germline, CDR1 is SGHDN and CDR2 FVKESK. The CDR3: CASSPPPGYYNTGELFF. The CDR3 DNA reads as TGTGCCAGCAGCCCGCCCCCCGGCTACTATAACACCGGGGAGCTGTTTTTT.

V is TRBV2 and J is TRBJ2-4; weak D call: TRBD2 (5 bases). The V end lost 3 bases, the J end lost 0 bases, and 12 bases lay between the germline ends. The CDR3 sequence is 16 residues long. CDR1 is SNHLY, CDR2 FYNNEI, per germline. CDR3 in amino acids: CASSEEAGPAKNIQYF. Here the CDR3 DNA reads TGTGCCAGCAGTGAGGAGGCAGGTCCAGCCAAAAACATTCAGTACTTC.

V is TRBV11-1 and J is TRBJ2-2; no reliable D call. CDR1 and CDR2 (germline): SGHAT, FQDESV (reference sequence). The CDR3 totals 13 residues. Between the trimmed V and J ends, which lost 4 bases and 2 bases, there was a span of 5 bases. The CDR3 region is CASSWINTGELFF. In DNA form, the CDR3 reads TGTGCCAGCAGCTGGATAAACACCGGGGAGCTGTTTTTT. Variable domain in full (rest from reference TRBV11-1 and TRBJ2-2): EAEVAQSPRYKITEKSQAVAFWCDPISGHATLYWYRQILGQGPELLVQFQDESVVDDSQLPKDRFSAERLKGVDSTLKIQPAELGDSAMYLCASSWINTGELFFGEGSRLTVL.

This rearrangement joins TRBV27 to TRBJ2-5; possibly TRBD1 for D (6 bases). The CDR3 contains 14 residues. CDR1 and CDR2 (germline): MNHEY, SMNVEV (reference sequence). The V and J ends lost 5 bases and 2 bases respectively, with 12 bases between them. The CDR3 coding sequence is TGTGCCAGCAGTACCTGGACAGAGCAAGAGACCCAGTACTTC. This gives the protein CASSTWTEQETQYF.

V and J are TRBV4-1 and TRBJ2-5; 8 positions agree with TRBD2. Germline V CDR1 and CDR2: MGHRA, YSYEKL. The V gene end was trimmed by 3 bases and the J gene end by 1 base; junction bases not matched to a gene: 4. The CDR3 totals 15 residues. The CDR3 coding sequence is TGCGCCAGCAGCCATGAACGGGGGGGCCAAGAGACCCAGTACTTC. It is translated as CASSHERGGQETQYF.

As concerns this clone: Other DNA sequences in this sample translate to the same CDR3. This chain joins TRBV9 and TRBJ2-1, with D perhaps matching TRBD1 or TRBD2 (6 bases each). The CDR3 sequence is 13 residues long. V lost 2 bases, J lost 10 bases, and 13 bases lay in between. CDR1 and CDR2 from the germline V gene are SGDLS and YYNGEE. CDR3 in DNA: TGTGCCAGCAGCGTCGGGGGCGCAAGCGAGCAGTTCTTC. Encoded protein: CASSVGGASEQFF.